Presented here are 5 T cell receptor beta chains from one specimen sequenced in a study of neurological immune-mediated disorders (dated by TCRdb to about 2019). The library was prepared using 5' RACE. The run used an Illumina HiSeq 2500. Using fastp at Q25 and MiXCR, TCRdb reprocessed the public reads and kept productive beta chains. Rows matching on CDR3 protein sequence are summarized as one entry with the most common DNA and genes. The sample records about 90,000 distinct CDR3 sequences, approximately 13% of which are singletons. The ten largest clones capture approximately 5% of the sample. According to the study, the label for this sample's time point signals: longitudinal time-point 2. The sample consisted of PBMCs. The receptors here all came from a female donor with HTLV-1-associated myelopathy (HAM/TSP).

This clonotype was counted ten times or more. The gene calls are TRBV28 and TRBJ2-7; D gene unclear. The V gene's germline CDR1 is MDHEN and CDR2 SYDVKM. V gave up 2 bases and J gave up 0 bases, with 8 bases separating them. The CDR3 contains 14 residues. In DNA form, the CDR3 reads TGTGCCAGCAGTTTAGGGCACCGCTCCTACGAGCAGTACTTC. The encoded protein is CASSLGHRSYEQYF.

This clonotype was counted at least ten times. This chain connects TRBV20-1 to TRBJ2-2, with D uncertain. Germline V gene sequence: CDR1 DFQATT, CDR2 SNEGSKA (reference sequence). The ends were cut back, 0 bases at V and 0 bases at J, with 8 bases in the middle. The CDR3 loop spans 15 amino acids. CDR3 bases: TGCAGTGCTAGAGATGTGGCTTCGAACACCGGGGAGCTGTTTTTT. Amino acid sequence: CSARDVASNTGELFF.

In this sample, this clonotype turned up many times. V and J are TRBV29-1 and TRBJ1-2; D is unclear. The CDR3 is 15 amino acids. From germline, CDR1 is SQVTM and CDR2 ANQGSEA. V was pared by 6 bases and J by 4 bases, with 21 bases between. The CDR3 spells CSVAGWDPRGYGYTF. CDR3 nucleotide sequence: TGCAGCGTCGCGGGGTGGGATCCGCGAGGCTATGGCTACACCTTC.

This clonotype was seen repeatedly, ten times or more. This chain joins TRBV7-3 and TRBJ2-4; 7 bases line up with TRBD1. The length of the CDR3 is 15 residues. Trimming removed 6 bases from V and 3 bases from J; junction bases left unmatched: 8. The germline V gene encodes CDR1 SGHTA and CDR2 FQGTGA. The CDR3 reads CASSLTGTDKNIQYF. The CDR3 nucleotides are TGTGCCAGCAGTCTAACAGGGACAGACAAAAACATTCAGTACTTC.

This clonotype was observed many times. This rearrangement joins TRBV7-8 to TRBJ1-1; D is perhaps TRBD1 (6 bases). The germline V and J ends were trimmed by 5 bases and 6 bases, with 10 bases remaining between them. This CDR3 spans 12 amino acids. Germline V gives CDR1 SGHVS, CDR2 FQNEAQ. CDR3 sequence: CASSADRSEAFF. CDR3 nucleotides: TGTGCCAGCAGCGCAGACAGGTCTGAAGCTTTCTTT. Full variable domain (remainder filled in from reference TRBV7-8 and TRBJ1-1): GAGVSQSPRYKVAKRGQDVALRCDPISGHVSLFWYQQALGQGPEFLTYFQNEAQLDKSGLPSDRFFAERPEGSVSTLKIQRTQQEDSAVYLCASSADRSEAFFGQGTRLTVV.